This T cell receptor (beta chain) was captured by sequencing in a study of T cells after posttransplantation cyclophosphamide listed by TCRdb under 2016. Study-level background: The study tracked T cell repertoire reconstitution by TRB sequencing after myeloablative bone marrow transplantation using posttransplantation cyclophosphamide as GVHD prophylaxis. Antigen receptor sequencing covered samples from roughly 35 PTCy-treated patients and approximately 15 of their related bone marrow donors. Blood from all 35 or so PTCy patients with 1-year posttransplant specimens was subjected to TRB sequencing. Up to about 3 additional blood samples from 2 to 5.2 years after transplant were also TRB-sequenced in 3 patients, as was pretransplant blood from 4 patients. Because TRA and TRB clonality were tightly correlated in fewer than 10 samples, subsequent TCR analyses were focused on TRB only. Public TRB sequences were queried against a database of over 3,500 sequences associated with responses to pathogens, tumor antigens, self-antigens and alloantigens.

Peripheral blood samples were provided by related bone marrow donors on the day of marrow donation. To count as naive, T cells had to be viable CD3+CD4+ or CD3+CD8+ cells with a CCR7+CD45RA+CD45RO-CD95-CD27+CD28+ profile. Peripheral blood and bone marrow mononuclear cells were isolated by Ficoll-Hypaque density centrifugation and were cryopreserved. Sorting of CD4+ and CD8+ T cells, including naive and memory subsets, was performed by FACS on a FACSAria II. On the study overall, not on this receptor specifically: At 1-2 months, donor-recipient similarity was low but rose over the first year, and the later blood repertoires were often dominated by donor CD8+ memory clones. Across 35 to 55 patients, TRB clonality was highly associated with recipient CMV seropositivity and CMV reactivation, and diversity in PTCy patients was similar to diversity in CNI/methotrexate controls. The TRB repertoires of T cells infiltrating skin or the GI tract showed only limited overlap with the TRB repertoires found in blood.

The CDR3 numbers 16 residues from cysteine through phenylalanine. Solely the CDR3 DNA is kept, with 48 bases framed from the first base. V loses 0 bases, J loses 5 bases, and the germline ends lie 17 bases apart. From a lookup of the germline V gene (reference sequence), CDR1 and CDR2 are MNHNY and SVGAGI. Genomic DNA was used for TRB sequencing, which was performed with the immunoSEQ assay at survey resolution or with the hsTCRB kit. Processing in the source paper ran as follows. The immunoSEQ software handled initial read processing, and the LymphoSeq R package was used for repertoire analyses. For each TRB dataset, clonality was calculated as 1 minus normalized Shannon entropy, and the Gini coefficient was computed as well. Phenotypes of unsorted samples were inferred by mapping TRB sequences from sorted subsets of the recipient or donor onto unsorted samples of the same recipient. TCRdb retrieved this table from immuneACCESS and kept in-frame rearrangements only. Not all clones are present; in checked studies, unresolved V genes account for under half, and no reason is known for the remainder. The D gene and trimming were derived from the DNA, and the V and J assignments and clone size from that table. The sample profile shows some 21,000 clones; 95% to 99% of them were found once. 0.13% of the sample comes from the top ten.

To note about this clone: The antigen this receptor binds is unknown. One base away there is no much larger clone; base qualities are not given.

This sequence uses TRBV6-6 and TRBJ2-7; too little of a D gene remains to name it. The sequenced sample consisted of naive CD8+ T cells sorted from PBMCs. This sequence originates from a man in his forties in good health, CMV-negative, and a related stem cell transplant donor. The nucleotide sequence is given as TGTGCCAGCAGTTACTCGAACCGAGCCCCCCTCAACGAGCAGTACTTC. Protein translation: CASSYSNRAPLNEQYF.